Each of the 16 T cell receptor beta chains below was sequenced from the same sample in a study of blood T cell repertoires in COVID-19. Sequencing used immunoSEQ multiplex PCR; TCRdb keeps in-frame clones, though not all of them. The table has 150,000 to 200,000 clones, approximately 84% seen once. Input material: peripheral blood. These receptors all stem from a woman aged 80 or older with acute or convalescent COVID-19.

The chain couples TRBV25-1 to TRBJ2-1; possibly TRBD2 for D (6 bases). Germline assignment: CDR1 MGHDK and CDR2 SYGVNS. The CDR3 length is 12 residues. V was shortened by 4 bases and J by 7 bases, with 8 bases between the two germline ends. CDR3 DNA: TGTGCCAGCAGTGCACGGGAGAATGAGCAGTTCTTC. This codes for CASSARENEQFF.

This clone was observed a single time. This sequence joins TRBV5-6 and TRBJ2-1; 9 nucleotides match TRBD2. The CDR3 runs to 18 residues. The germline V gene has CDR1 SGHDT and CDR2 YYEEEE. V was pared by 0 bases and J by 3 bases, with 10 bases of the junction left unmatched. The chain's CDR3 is CASSLARSGRLDYNEQFF. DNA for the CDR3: TGTGCCAGCAGCTTGGCGCGGAGCGGGAGGCTCGACTACAATGAGCAGTTCTTC.

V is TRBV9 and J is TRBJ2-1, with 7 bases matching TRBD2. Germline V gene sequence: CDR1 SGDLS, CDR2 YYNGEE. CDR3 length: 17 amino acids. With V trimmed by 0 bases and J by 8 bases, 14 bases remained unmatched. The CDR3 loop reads CASSVVEAGRAVDEQFF. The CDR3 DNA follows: TGTGCCAGCAGCGTAGTGGAGGCGGGGAGGGCCGTTGATGAGCAGTTCTTC.

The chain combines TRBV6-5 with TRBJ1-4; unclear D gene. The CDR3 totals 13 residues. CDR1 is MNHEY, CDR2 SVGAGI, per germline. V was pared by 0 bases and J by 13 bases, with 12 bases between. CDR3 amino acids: CASSYSTISGLFF. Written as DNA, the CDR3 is TGTGCCAGCAGTTACTCGACCATATCGGGACTGTTTTTT.

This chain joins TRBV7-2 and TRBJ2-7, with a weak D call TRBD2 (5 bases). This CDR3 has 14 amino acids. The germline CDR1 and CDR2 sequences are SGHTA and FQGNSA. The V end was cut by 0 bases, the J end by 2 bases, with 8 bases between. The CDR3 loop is CASSLAEGPYEQYF. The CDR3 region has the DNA TGTGCCAGCAGCTTAGCAGAGGGTCCCTACGAGCAGTACTTC.

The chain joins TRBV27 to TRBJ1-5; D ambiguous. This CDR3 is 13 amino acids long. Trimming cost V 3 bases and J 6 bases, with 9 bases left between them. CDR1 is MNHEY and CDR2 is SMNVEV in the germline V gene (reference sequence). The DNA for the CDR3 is TGTGCCAGCAGTTTTACGAGGTTTCAGCCCCAGCATTTT. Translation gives CASSFTRFQPQHF.

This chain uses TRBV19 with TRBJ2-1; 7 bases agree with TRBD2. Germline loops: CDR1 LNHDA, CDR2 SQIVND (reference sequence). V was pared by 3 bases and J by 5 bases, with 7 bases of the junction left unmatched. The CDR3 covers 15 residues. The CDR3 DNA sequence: TGTGCCAGTAGTATTAAAAGCGGGGTCCACAATGAGCAGTTCTTC. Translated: CASSIKSGVHNEQFF.

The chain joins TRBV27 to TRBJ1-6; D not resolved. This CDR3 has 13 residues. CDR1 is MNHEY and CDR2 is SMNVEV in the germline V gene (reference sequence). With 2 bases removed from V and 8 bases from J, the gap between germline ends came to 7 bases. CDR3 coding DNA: TGTGCCAGCAGTTTAAAGAGCGATTCACCCCTCCACTTT. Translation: CASSLKSDSPLHF.

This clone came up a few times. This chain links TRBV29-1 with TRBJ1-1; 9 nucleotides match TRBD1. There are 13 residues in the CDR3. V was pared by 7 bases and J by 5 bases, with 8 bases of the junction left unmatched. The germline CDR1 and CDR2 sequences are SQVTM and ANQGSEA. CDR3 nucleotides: TGCAGCGCCCCGGGACAGGGAGCAACTGAAGCTTTCTTT. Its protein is CSAPGQGATEAFF.

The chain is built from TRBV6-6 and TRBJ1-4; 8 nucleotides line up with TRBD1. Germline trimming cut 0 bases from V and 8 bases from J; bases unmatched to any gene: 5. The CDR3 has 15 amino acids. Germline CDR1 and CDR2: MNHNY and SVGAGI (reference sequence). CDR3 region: CASSYSDRGGEKLFF. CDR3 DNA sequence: TGTGCCAGCAGTTACTCCGACAGGGGTGGGGAAAAACTGTTTTTT.

The CDR3 loop is CASSIRTGINYGYTF. The CDR3 region has the DNA TGTGCCAGCAGCATCCGGACAGGGATTAACTATGGCTACACCTTC. The V and J genes are TRBV7-2 and TRBJ1-2; 8 bases align to TRBD1. V lost 5 bases and J lost 1; bases outside the gene matches: 6. This CDR3 contains 15 residues. CDR1 and CDR2 from the germline V gene are SGHTA and FQGNSA.

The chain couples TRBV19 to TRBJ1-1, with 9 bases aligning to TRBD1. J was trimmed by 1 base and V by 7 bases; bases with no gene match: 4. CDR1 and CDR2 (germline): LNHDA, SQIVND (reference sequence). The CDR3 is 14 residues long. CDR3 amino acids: CASTLQGANTEAFF. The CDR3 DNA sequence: TGTGCCAGTACCCTACAGGGGGCGAACACTGAAGCTTTCTTT.

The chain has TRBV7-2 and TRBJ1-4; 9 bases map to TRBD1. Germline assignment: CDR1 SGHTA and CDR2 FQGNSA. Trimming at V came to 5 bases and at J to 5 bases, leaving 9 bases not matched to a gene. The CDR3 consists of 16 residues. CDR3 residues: CASSPGTGTGNEKLFF. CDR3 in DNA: TGTGCCAGCAGCCCCGGGACCGGGACAGGGAATGAAAAACTGTTTTTT.

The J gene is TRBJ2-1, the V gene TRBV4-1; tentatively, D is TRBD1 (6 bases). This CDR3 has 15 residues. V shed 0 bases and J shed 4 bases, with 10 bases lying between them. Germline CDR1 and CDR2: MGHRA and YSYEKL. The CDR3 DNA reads TGCGCCAGCAGCCAAGACCCAGGGGTTTACAATGAGCAGTTCTTC. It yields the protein CASSQDPGVYNEQFF.

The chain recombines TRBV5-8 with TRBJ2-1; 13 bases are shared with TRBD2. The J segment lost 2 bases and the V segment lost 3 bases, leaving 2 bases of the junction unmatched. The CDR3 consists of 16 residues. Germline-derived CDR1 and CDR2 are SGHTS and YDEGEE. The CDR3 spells CASSWGLAGPYNEQFF. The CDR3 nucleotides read TGTGCCAGCAGCTGGGGACTAGCGGGGCCCTACAATGAGCAGTTCTTC.

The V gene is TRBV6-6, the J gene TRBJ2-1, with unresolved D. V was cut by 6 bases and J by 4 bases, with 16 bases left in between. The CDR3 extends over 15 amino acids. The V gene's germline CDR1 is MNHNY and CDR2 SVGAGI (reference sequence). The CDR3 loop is CASRLTPDLYNEQFF. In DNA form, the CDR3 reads TGTGCCAGCAGACTAACTCCCGACCTTTACAATGAGCAGTTCTTC.